This TCR beta chain was captured in a study of beta chain features in type 1 diabetes. The study's findings and limits: TCRB CDR3 length was moderately but significantly reduced in all four CD4+ subsets of Type 1 diabetes patients.

A word on this clone: What it binds is unknown.

In germline, CDR1 is MNHNS, CDR2 SASEGT. V lost 6 bases and J lost 10, with 18 bases in between. This CDR3 is built from 13 residues. The study reverse transcribed the entire isolated RNA, so it sequenced expressed TCRB transcripts. Repertoires were generated with immunoSEQ multiplex PCR, while TCRdb's copy carries only in-frame clones and drops some. The sample contains around 600,000 clones, under 15% of which appear only once. Sorted populations all exceeded 95% purity. The source is a man aged 25-45 years with type 1 diabetes. Sample: naive CD4+ T cells from blood. The chain carries TRBV6-1 and TRBJ2-5, with a tentative D call TRBD2 (6 bases). The CDR3 region is CASSEGTLRDQYF. The CDR3 DNA sequence: TGTGCCAGCAGCGAGGGGACTCTGAGGGACCAGTACTTC.